One sample yielded the 15 T cell receptor beta chains listed below, sequenced in a study of vaccination and CD4 T cells after COVID-19. Their specific antigens are unknown. Researchers used the Oncomine TCR Beta short-read assay to sequence DNA from cultured CD4+ T cells. TCRdb recomputed calls from the PCR reads with MiXCR, one row per CDR3 protein. The repertoire holds about 15,000 distinct CDR3 sequences, roughly 28% seen once, with around 25% in the top ten. Treatment in this sample: roughly 10-day PBMC culture with coronavirus spike peptide pools or control peptides (ViraFEST assay). The specimen sequenced was cultured CD4+ T cells from blood. The receptors here all came from a human donor with COVID-19.

This CDR3 is CASSRGATNEKLFF. DNA for the CDR3: TGTGCCAGCAGCCGGGGGGCAACTAATGAAAAACTGTTTTTT. This rearrangement joins TRBV7-2 to TRBJ1-4; TRBD1 is a possible D gene (5 bases). Per germline, CDR1 SGHTA and CDR2 FQGNSA. V was trimmed by 5 bases and J by 0 bases, leaving 7 bases between them. The CDR3 contains 14 residues.

This chain joins TRBV6-1 and TRBJ1-3; D is perhaps TRBD1 (5 bases). The ends were cut back, 4 bases at V and 4 bases at J, with 14 bases in the middle. The CDR3 length is 15 residues. Germline values: CDR1 MNHNS, CDR2 SASEGT. This chain's CDR3 is CASSGAAGWGNTIYF. For the CDR3, the DNA is TGTGCCAGCAGTGGAGCGGCAGGGTGGGGAAACACCATATATTTT.

The genes are TRBV11-2 and TRBJ2-5, with D maybe TRBD2 (6 bases). V lost 3 bases to trimming and J lost 4 bases, with 15 bases between them. The CDR3 length is 15 residues. CDR1 and CDR2 (germline): SGHAT, FQNNGV. CDR3 bases: TGTGCCAGCAGCTTGAGGACTATCGGCGGAGAGACCCAGTACTTC. Translating gives CASSLRTIGGETQYF.

The CDR3 loop reads CASSDLATDTQYF. CDR3 in DNA: TGTGCCAGCAGTGACCTGGCAACAGATACGCAGTATTTT. The genes are TRBV6-4 and TRBJ2-3; D unresolved. CDR3 length: 13 residues. With 2 bases removed from V and 3 bases from J, the gap between germline ends came to 6 bases. Germline assignment: CDR1 MRHNA and CDR2 SNTAGT.

The chain has TRBV28 and TRBJ1-1; D is ambiguous. Trimming stripped 4 bases from V and 11 bases from J, with 11 bases between. Germline V gene sequence: CDR1 MDHEN, CDR2 SYDVKM. The CDR3 runs 11 residues. Here the CDR3 reads CASSSPFVAFF. CDR3 coding DNA: TGTGCCAGCAGTTCCCCCTTCGTGGCTTTCTTT.

As to this clonotype: Mismatch with germline at one junction end may stem from a read error. The chain employs TRBV2 and TRBJ2-1; 11 bases are a match to TRBD2. The CDR3 is 17 residues long. Germline-derived CDR1 and CDR2 are SNHLY and FYNNEI. As DNA, the CDR3 is TGTGCCAGCAGCAAGAGAACTAGCGGGGGCTCCTTCAATGAGCAGTTCTTC. It is translated as CASSKRTSGGSFNEQFF.

Only a few counts were recorded for this clonotype. The chain carries TRBV7-9 and TRBJ2-6; 7 bases are a match to TRBD1. J was trimmed by 4 bases and V by 6 bases; bases with no gene match: 6. Germline V gene lookup returns CDR1 SEHNR and CDR2 FQNEAQ (reference sequence). The CDR3 has 15 amino acids. The CDR3: CASSPEGAGANVLTF. The DNA for the CDR3 is TGTGCCAGCAGTCCCGAGGGGGCAGGGGCCAACGTCCTGACTTTC.

As regards this clonotype: At one boundary the junction diverges from the germline segment, which might be a read error. V gene TRBV7-7 combines with J gene TRBJ2-3, with 9 positions matching TRBD1. The CDR3 covers 15 residues. CDR1 SSHAT and CDR2 FNYEAQ come from the germline V gene (reference sequence). CDR3: CASSLAWGQGDTQYF. CDR3 nucleotides: TGTGCTAGCAGCTTAGCTTGGGGACAGGGAGATACGCAGTATTTT.

The gene calls are TRBV20-1 and TRBJ2-1; TRBD1 agrees at 9 bases. Trimming at V came to 4 bases and at J to 8 bases, leaving 15 bases not matched to a gene. The CDR3 runs 16 residues. In germline, CDR1 is DFQATT, CDR2 SNEGSKA (reference sequence). The CDR3 DNA sequence: TGCAGTGCTATTGTGGGGGGGGGACAGGGCACCCATGAGCAGTTCTTC. The encoded protein is CSAIVGGGQGTHEQFF.

This clonotype was seen a few times. The chain combines TRBV20-1 with TRBJ1-2; D is undetermined. Trimming cost V 5 bases and J 0 bases, with 7 bases left between them. CDR3 length: 12 amino acids. Per the germline V gene, CDR1 is DFQATT and CDR2 is SNEGSKA (reference sequence). This chain's CDR3 is CSARNSNYGYTF. DNA for the CDR3: TGCAGTGCTCGAAACTCTAACTATGGCTACACCTTC.

Here the CDR3 reads CASSLGGTGVSYEQYF. The CDR3 coding sequence is TGCGCCAGCAGCTTGGGGGGGACGGGGGTCTCCTACGAGCAGTACTTC. The chain combines TRBV5-1 with TRBJ2-7, with a tentative D call TRBD2 (6 bases). CDR3 length: 16 amino acids. The germline V gene has CDR1 SGHRS and CDR2 YFSETQ. Trimming stripped 0 bases from V and 0 bases from J, with 13 bases between.

Only a few counts were recorded for this clonotype. The gene calls are TRBV19 and TRBJ2-7; D is unclear. With 5 bases removed from V and 5 bases from J, the gap between germline ends came to 10 bases. The germline V gene encodes CDR1 LNHDA and CDR2 SQIVND (reference sequence). This CDR3 has 12 residues. The CDR3 nucleotides are TGTGCCAGTAGTCGGTCCGGCCACGAGCAGTACTTC. Protein product: CASSRSGHEQYF.

The gene calls are TRBV5-1 and TRBJ1-2, with 12 bases aligning to TRBD1. CDR3 size: 21 residues. CDR1 and CDR2 (germline): SGHRS, YFSETQ. V lost 0 bases, J lost 6 bases, and 21 bases stayed unmatched. DNA for the CDR3: TGCGCCAGCAGCTTGGGACCCAATACGGGACAGGGGGCAACAGGACCCCATGGCTACACCTTC. Its protein product is CASSLGPNTGQGATGPHGYTF. The full variable domain, in which reference TRBV5-1 and TRBJ1-2 provide the parts outside the CDR3, is KAGVTQTPRYLIKTRGQQVTLSCSPISGHRSVSWYQQTPGQGLQFLFEYFSETQRNKGNFPGRFSGRQFSNSRSEMNVSTLELGDSALYLCASSLGPNTGQGATGPHGYTFGSGTRLTVV.

The chain has TRBV5-1 and TRBJ2-2; unclear D gene. Germline CDR1 reads SGHRS; CDR2 reads YFSETQ. The CDR3 has 15 residues. V shed 0 bases and J shed 0 bases, with 6 bases lying between them. The CDR3 nucleotides are TGCGCCAGCAGCTTGGCTACAGCGAACACCGGGGAGCTGTTTTTT. Amino acid sequence: CASSLATANTGELFF.

This chain uses TRBV7-8 with TRBJ1-1, with unresolved D. Trimming took 3 bases from V and 1 from J, leaving 9 bases between them. CDR1 and CDR2 from the germline V gene are SGHVS and FQNEAQ. There are 14 residues in the CDR3. In nucleotides, the CDR3 is TGTGCCAGCAGCTTGGGCCCGTCGAACACTGAAGCTTTCTTT. This sequence encodes CASSLGPSNTEAFF.